Listed here are 23 T cell receptor beta chains from one sample, sequenced in a study of blood T cells in healthy people across ages. Using a J-beta primer mix together with a sample-barcoded 5' primer, a second PCR was run for about 7 to 12 cycles. From the 5' RACE reads, TCRdb called clonotypes with MiXCR, one entry per CDR3 protein. This table has 1.5 million to 2 million distinct CDR3 sequences, about 50% appearing once. The sample consisted of blood. The receptors were sampled from a woman aged 40 to 50 in good health.

V gene TRBV11-2 combines with J gene TRBJ1-4; no definite D call. The CDR3 has 15 residues. Trimming cost V 5 bases and J 4 bases, with 14 bases left between them. Looked up from germline, CDR1 is SGHAT and CDR2 is FQNNGV. The CDR3 sequence: CASSPRGGDNEKLFF. CDR3 bases: TGTGCCAGCAGCCCCCGGGGAGGAGATAATGAAAAACTGTTTTTT. Drawing the rest from reference TRBV11-2 and TRBJ1-4, the complete variable domain is EAGVAQSPRYKIIEKRQSVAFWCNPISGHATLYWYQQILGQGPKLLIQFQNNGVVDDSQLPKDRFSAERLKGVDSTLKIQPAKLEDSAVYLCASSPRGGDNEKLFFGSGTQLSVL.

This chain joins TRBV3-1 and TRBJ2-5; 8 bases are a match to TRBD2. Germline CDR1 and CDR2: LGHDT and YNNKEL (reference sequence). Trimming cost V 2 bases and J 4 bases; bases outside gene matches: 9. This CDR3 region has 16 residues. The CDR3 reads CASSQRAGGGRETQYF. The DNA of the CDR3 is TGTGCCAGCAGCCAACGTGCGGGCGGGGGGCGAGAGACCCAGTACTTC.

The CDR3 DNA follows: TGTGCCAGCAGCCAAGAAGGTGTCCTAGCGGGGGGCAGGTACCAAGAGACCCAGTACTTC. It is translated as CASSQEGVLAGGRYQETQYF. This chain links TRBV3-1 with TRBJ2-5; TRBD2 matches at 11 bases. Germline CDR1 reads LGHDT; CDR2 reads YNNKEL (reference sequence). This CDR3 spans 20 amino acids. J lost 0 bases, V lost 0 bases, and 12 bases had no gene match.

The chain combines TRBV12-3 or TRBV12-4 with TRBJ2-3, with D possibly matching TRBD1 (6 bases). V was clipped by 6 bases and J by 7 bases, with 23 bases between them. This CDR3 contains 16 residues. The CDR3 DNA is TGTGCCAGCAGGGACTGGCAGACAGGCTTAGGAAATACGCAGTATTTT. This sequence encodes CASRDWQTGLGNTQYF.

CDR3 loop: CASKPRTGPTYEQYF. In DNA form, the CDR3 reads TGTGCCAGTAAACCTCGGACAGGGCCGACCTACGAGCAGTACTTC. The chain is built from TRBV7-8 and TRBJ2-4; 8 bases map to TRBD1. The J call may be incorrect, as the DNA end agrees better with TRBJ2-7. This CDR3 contains 15 residues. In germline, CDR1 is SGHVS, CDR2 FQNEAQ.

The chain uses TRBV13 and TRBJ1-4; 9 nucleotides align to TRBD1. CDR3 length: 17 residues. J gave up 3 bases and V 4 bases, and 9 bases lay outside the gene matches. Germline values: CDR1 PRHDT, CDR2 FYEKMQ (reference sequence). Written as DNA, the CDR3 is TGTGCCAGCAGCTCTTTCCCCACAGGGGGCCCTAATGAAAAACTGTTTTTT. Translated: CASSSFPTGGPNEKLFF.

This clonotype was seen more than once but under ten times. The chain joins TRBV14 to TRBJ2-7, with 9 bases that match TRBD1. The J segment lost 3 bases and the V segment lost 4 bases, leaving 7 bases of the junction unmatched. The CDR3 covers 15 residues. Germline CDR1 is SGHDN and CDR2 is FVKESK. The DNA for the CDR3 is TGTGCCAGCAGCCGACAGGGGGTTGGCTTCTACGAGCAGTACTTC. It codes for CASSRQGVGFYEQYF. Full variable domain (outside the CDR3, taken from reference TRBV14 and TRBJ2-7): EAGVTQFPSHSVIEKGQTVTLRCDPISGHDNLYWYRRVMGKEIKFLLHFVKESKQDESGMPNNRFLAERTGGTYSTLKVQPAELEDSGVYFCASSRQGVGFYEQYFGPGTRLTVT.

The chain has TRBV20-1 and TRBJ2-3; a weak D match, TRBD2 (7 bases). CDR3 length equals 14 residues. Per the germline V gene, CDR1 is DFQATT and CDR2 is SNEGSKA (reference sequence). Trimming left V 5 bases short and J 5 bases short, with 17 bases between. This CDR3 reads CSAARGGVLDTQYF. The CDR3 bases are TGCAGTGCTGCGAGGGGGGGCGTCCTAGATACGCAGTATTTT.

J is TRBJ1-6 and V is TRBV4-1; D is unclear. The CDR3 covers 17 residues. CDR1 is MGHRA and CDR2 is YSYEKL in the germline V gene. Trimming cost V 0 bases and J 0 bases, with 9 bases left between them. The CDR3 DNA is TGCGCCAGCAGCCAAGAATCCAAGAGCTCCTATAATTCACCCCTCCACTTT. This encodes CASSQESKSSYNSPLHF.

This clonotype has more than one count but fewer than ten. The chain joins TRBV10-3 to TRBJ2-7; D gene uncertain. Germline lookup yields CDR1 ENHRY and CDR2 SYGVKD. Trimming left V 0 bases short and J 7 bases short, with 7 bases between. CDR3 size: 12 residues. The CDR3 protein is CAISESTVEQYF. CDR3 DNA sequence: TGTGCCATCAGTGAGTCGACCGTTGAGCAGTACTTC.

This clonotype was found a few times. The DNA for the CDR3 is TGTGCCAGCAGCTTGGCTGGGGGGTTACTGAGGACAGATACGCAGTATTTT. Translation: CASSLAGGLLRTDTQYF. The genes are TRBV5-6 and TRBJ2-3; TRBD2 might be the D (6 bases). The CDR3 covers 17 residues. Germline V CDR1 and CDR2: SGHDT, YYEEEE. Trimming stripped 0 bases from V and 3 bases from J, with 17 bases between.

In nucleotides, the CDR3 is TGTGCCAGCAGTTTTTTTACGGCGGGGGGTAGGGATGAGCAGTACTTC. Protein product: CASSFFTAGGRDEQYF. The chain links TRBV12-3 or TRBV12-4 to TRBJ2-7, with TRBD2 matching 8 bases. CDR3 length: 16 residues. V lost 3 bases, J lost 7 bases, and 14 bases stayed unmatched.

This clonotype occurred once. The chain couples TRBV7-9 to TRBJ1-2, with a tentative D call TRBD1 (5 bases). This CDR3 has 14 residues. Germline CDR1 reads SEHNR; CDR2 reads FQNEAQ (reference sequence). The ends were cut back, 7 bases at V and 2 bases at J, with 14 bases in the middle. CDR3 amino acids: CASTKRGANYGYTF. CDR3 DNA: TGTGCCAGCACCAAGCGTGGGGCCAACTATGGCTACACCTTC.

This rearrangement joins TRBV11-2 to TRBJ2-5, with 7 bases that match TRBD2. The V gene end was trimmed by 3 bases and the J gene end by 1 base; junction bases not matched to a gene: 5. Germline CDR1 reads SGHAT; CDR2 reads FQNNGV. The CDR3 is 15 amino acids. The CDR3 DNA sequence: TGTGCCAGCAGCTTGGGGGGGATCCTCCAAGAGACCCAGTACTTC. Protein product: CASSLGGILQETQYF.

This rearrangement joins TRBV28 to TRBJ1-1; 9 bases line up with TRBD1. In germline, CDR1 is MDHEN, CDR2 SYDVKM. Trimming at V came to 5 bases and at J to 6 bases, leaving 7 bases not matched to a gene. The CDR3 consists of 14 residues. CDR3 bases: TGTGCCAGCAGTACAGGGGGCAGTGTCGCTGAAGCTTTCTTT. Translation gives CASSTGGSVAEAFF.

This sequence joins TRBV3-1 and TRBJ2-6; TRBD1 might be the D (6 bases). Trimming stripped 1 base from V and 0 bases from J, with 13 bases between. The germline gives CDR1 LGHDT, CDR2 YNNKEL (reference sequence). The CDR3 totals 18 residues. The CDR3 protein is CASSQAGTILSGANVLTF. CDR3 DNA: TGTGCCAGCAGCCAAGCAGGGACAATCCTCTCTGGGGCCAACGTCCTGACTTTC. Variable domain in full (rest from reference TRBV3-1 and TRBJ2-6): DTAVSQTPKYLVTQMGNDKSIKCEQNLGHDTMYWYKQDSKKFLKIMFSYNNKELIINETVPNRFSPKSPDKAHLNLHINSLELGDSAVYFCASSQAGTILSGANVLTFGAGSRLTVL.

J is TRBJ2-3 and V is TRBV27; maybe TRBD1 (5 bases). Looked up from germline, CDR1 is MNHEY and CDR2 is SMNVEV (reference sequence). The CDR3 has 15 amino acids. The germline V and J ends were trimmed by 5 bases and 2 bases, with 14 bases remaining between them. CDR3 in DNA: TGTGCCAGCAGTCGTCTTACAGGAACCACAGATACGCAGTATTTT. This sequence encodes CASSRLTGTTDTQYF.

CDR3 sequence (DNA): TGTGCCAGCAGCAGCCGGGACATGAACACTGAAGCTTTCTTT. It encodes CASSSRDMNTEAFF. The J gene is TRBJ1-1, the V gene TRBV9; D might be TRBD1 (6 bases). Germline CDR1 reads SGDLS; CDR2 reads YYNGEE. Trimming removed 4 bases from V and 0 bases from J, with 10 bases in between. CDR3 length: 14 amino acids. Full variable domain (rest looked up from reference TRBV9 and TRBJ1-1): DSGVTQTPKHLITATGQRVTLRCSPRSGDLSVYWYQQSLDQGLQFLIQYYNGEERAKGNILERFSAQQFPDLHSELNLSSLELGDSALYFCASSSRDMNTEAFFGQGTRLTVV.

About this clonotype: Since a far larger clone is one base different, this is likely a read error. The chain is built from TRBV7-3 and TRBJ2-3, with TRBD2 as a possible D gene (6 bases). The germline gives CDR1 SGHTA, CDR2 FQGTGA. This CDR3 spans 13 amino acids. Here the CDR3 DNA reads TGTGTCAGCAGCTTAGGAGGGGCAGATACGCAGTATTTT. Protein sequence: CVSSLGGADTQYF. The full variable domain, rest sourced from reference TRBV7-3 and TRBJ2-3, is GAGVSQTPSNKVTEKGKYVELRCDPISGHTALYWYRQSLGQGPEFLIYFQGTGAADDSGLPNDRFFAVRPEGSVSTLKIQRTERGDSAVYLCVSSLGGADTQYFGPGTRLTVL.

In this sample, this clonotype turned up a few times. This chain joins TRBV7-2 and TRBJ2-1; D gene uncertain. Trimming shortened V by 1 base and J by 2 bases, and 9 bases separated the two germline ends. The germline CDR1 and CDR2 sequences are SGHTA and FQGNSA. This CDR3 contains 15 residues. The CDR3 sequence is CASSLDAGPYNEQFF. CDR3 nucleotides: TGTGCCAGCAGCTTAGACGCTGGGCCCTACAATGAGCAGTTCTTC.

This chain connects TRBV20-1 to TRBJ2-1; no reliable D call. CDR3 size: 13 residues. Trimming removed 3 bases at V and 6 bases at J, with 12 bases between. Germline V gene data show CDR1 as DFQATT and CDR2 as SNEGSKA (reference sequence). CDR3 nucleotides: TGCAGTGCTAGCCGGACGCGGTTCAATGAGCAGTTCTTC. This translates into CSASRTRFNEQFF.

The chain has TRBV19 and TRBJ2-3; 11 bases match TRBD2. V gave up 5 bases and J gave up 1 base; unmatched junction bases: 5. Germline CDR1 reads LNHDA; CDR2 reads SQIVND (reference sequence). The CDR3 is 16 amino acids. Here the CDR3 reads CASSAPTSGGTDTQYF. CDR3 sequence (DNA): TGTGCCAGTAGTGCCCCGACTAGCGGGGGCACAGATACGCAGTATTTT.

This clonotype occurred once. The V gene is TRBV3-1, the J gene TRBJ1-1; D gene uncertain. This CDR3 has 16 amino acids. Germline CDR1 LGHDT, CDR2 YNNKEL (reference sequence). Deletions cut 5 bases from V and 0 bases from J, with 16 bases between. CDR3 amino acids: CASSKRGSLMNTEAFF. Here the CDR3 DNA reads TGTGCCAGCAGCAAAAGAGGATCCCTGATGAACACTGAAGCTTTCTTT.